A selection of T cell receptor beta chains follows, all from one sample in a study of T cell responses to AZD1222 COVID-19 vaccine. Produced via immunoSEQ multiplex PCR; TCRdb's table is partial and in-frame only. The data show around 130,000 clones, 86% seen once. The sample consisted of peripheral blood, taken 28 days after the second AZD1222 dose. The origin of the receptors is an adult who received the AZD1222 COVID-19 vaccine. Both conserved end residues are part of each CDR3. A D gene is named only where the DNA matches it firmly.

d_call,j_call,v_call,cdr3_aa
-,TRBJ2-5,TRBV6-5,CASSYSDPSQETQYF
TRBD1,TRBJ1-6,TRBV5-5,CASSSGLGTENSPLHF
-,TRBJ1-1,TRBV5-8,CASSLMSGALWTEAFF
TRBD1,TRBJ2-7,TRBV7-9,CASSSDWTGSTYEQYF
-,TRBJ1-3,TRBV4-3,CASSQEGILGSSGNTIYF
-,TRBJ1-4,TRBV19,CASRIAGEKLFF
-,TRBJ1-2,TRBV14,CASSQGRVYGYTF
-,TRBJ1-5,TRBV7-2,CASSLDGSGQPQHF
-,TRBJ1-6,TRBV30,CAWSVQSYNSPLHF
-,TRBJ1-2,TRBV30,CAWRGVNYGYTF
TRBD2,TRBJ2-1,TRBV10-3,CAISTSGGALEQFF
-,TRBJ2-3,TRBV14,CASSLAGADTQYF
-,TRBJ2-7,TRBV3-1/TRBV3-2,CASSQYIVDEQYF
-,TRBJ1-1,TRBV12-3/TRBV12-4,CASSLRNTEAFF
-,TRBJ2-1,TRBV10-1,CASSERTWVDNEQFF
TRBD1,TRBJ1-5,TRBV29-1,CSVGQGAYQPQHF
TRBD1,TRBJ1-2,TRBV5-4,CASSQGQEHGYTF
-,TRBJ2-7,TRBV5-1,CASSSDWTREQYF
-,TRBJ2-7,TRBV5-1,CASSFQGSYEQYF
-,TRBJ1-1,TRBV27,CASSPLVAAEAFF
-,TRBJ2-3,TRBV6-5,CASSYSPDLHTDTQYF
-,TRBJ1-3,TRBV19,CATNQVSGNTIYF
-,TRBJ1-4,TRBV6-1,CASSEAYGAREKLFF
-,TRBJ2-1,TRBV19,CASSIRAAYNEQFF
-,TRBJ1-1,TRBV4-1,CASSRGASTEAFF
-,TRBJ1-1,TRBV19,CASSQPQVFGTEAFF
-,TRBJ1-2,TRBV5-5,CASSLAGNYGYTF
-,TRBJ1-4,TRBV7-9,CASSQGGIATNEKLFF
TRBD1,TRBJ1-2,TRBV30,CAWSVAGGRGYTF
-,TRBJ2-7,TRBV6-5,CASSYRAEGYEQYF
-,TRBJ1-3,TRBV29-1,CSVEDLGGNTIYF
TRBD2,TRBJ2-7,TRBV13,CASSSGTRGYEQYF
-,TRBJ2-1,TRBV11-2,CASSLGGAYNEQFF
-,TRBJ1-5,TRBV24-1,CATSEGRSNQPQHF
TRBD2,TRBJ2-5,TRBV9,CASSVGTSEVTQYF
-,TRBJ2-7,TRBV2,CASSELVVSYEQYF
-,TRBJ2-7,TRBV28,CASSRALGSPDF
-,TRBJ2-1,TRBV25-1,CASSGNRVNEQFF
TRBD1,TRBJ1-2,TRBV4-3,CASSQWTGNYGYTF
-,TRBJ2-7,TRBV21-1,CASSKGVCYEQYF
-,TRBJ1-4,TRBV29-1,CSVGGSATNEKLFF
-,TRBJ2-7,TRBV7-9,CASSSEIYEQYF
TRBD2,TRBJ2-5,TRBV11-3,CASSPPGLVSGKTQYF
-,TRBJ2-7,TRBV7-9,CASSRGADEQYF
-,TRBJ2-6,TRBV7-3,CASSLGGRGSGANVLTF
-,TRBJ1-1,TRBV30,CAWSINGGNTEAFF
TRBD2,TRBJ2-1,TRBV27,CASSLRGGRYNEQFF
TRBD1,TRBJ2-7,TRBV10-1,CASSESGQDYEQYF
TRBD1,TRBJ1-2,TRBV4-1,CASSQGPGQGYGYTF
TRBD1,TRBJ1-4,TRBV11-2,CASSLGTGAYEKLFF
-,TRBJ1-3,TRBV19,CASSRAGSGNTIYF
-,TRBJ1-2,TRBV2,CASSEDSATGYTF
TRBD1,TRBJ1-2,TRBV5-4,CASSHDRGRGGYTF
-,TRBJ1-4,TRBV7-9,CASSLGEATNEKLFF